This TCR beta chain was documented in a study of T cell responses to AZD1222 COVID-19 vaccine. This CDR3 is built from 16 residues. Germline V gives CDR1 MNHNS, CDR2 SASEGT. Trimming removed 0 bases at V and 8 bases at J, with 19 bases between. Of note for this clone: Its antigen remains unknown.

Generated by immunoSEQ multiplex PCR, the TCRdb table keeps only in-frame clones and is missing some. The data hold about 140,000 clones, with approximately 91% observed a single time. Study-wide results and caveats: Repertoire sampling occurred only after the peak T cell response.

The chain carries TRBV6-1 and TRBJ1-2, with D unclear. This specimen was peripheral blood, taken on day 0 of AZD1222 vaccination. The TCR originated in an adult in good health. The CDR3 DNA is TGTGCCAGCAGTGAAGCGCGGATGTCTGTCCAGCAGGGCTACACCTTC. Translating it yields CASSEARMSVQQGYTF.